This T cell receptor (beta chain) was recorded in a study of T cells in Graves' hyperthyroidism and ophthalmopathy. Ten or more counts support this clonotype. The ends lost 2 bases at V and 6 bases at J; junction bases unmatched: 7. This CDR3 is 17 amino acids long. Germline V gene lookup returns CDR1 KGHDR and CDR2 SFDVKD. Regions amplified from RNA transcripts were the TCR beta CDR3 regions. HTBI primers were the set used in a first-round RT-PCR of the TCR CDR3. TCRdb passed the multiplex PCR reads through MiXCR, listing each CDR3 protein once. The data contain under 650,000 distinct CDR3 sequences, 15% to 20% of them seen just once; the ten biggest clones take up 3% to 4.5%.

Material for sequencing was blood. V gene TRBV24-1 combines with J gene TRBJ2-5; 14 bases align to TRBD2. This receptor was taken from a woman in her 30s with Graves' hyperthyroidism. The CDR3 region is CATSDSETSGRAKTQYF. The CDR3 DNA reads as TGTGCCACCAGTGATTCGGAGACTAGCGGGAGGGCGAAGACCCAGTACTTC.